These 7 T cell receptor beta chains originate from one sample sequenced in a study of blood T cell repertoires in COVID-19. Data came from immunoSEQ multiplex PCR; TCRdb stores just in-frame clones and leaves some out. Seen here are around 160,000 clones, 84% observed once, and the top ten hold more than 4.5%. Sequencing was performed on PBMCs or T cells enriched from blood (not recorded which). These receptors all come from a woman aged 45-59 years who had been exposed to COVID-19.

The chain joins TRBV11-2 to TRBJ2-1, with D possibly matching TRBD2 (6 bases). Germline CDR1 SGHAT, CDR2 FQNNGV. The CDR3 is 15 amino acids. V was shortened by 5 bases and J by 4 bases, with 15 bases between the two germline ends. The CDR3 nucleotides are TGTGCCAGCAGCCCTTGGGCTAGCGCTTACAATGAGCAGTTCTTC. This translates into CASSPWASAYNEQFF.

The chain combines TRBV5-6 with TRBJ2-1, with 9 bases aligning to TRBD1. The CDR3 has 15 residues. Germline-derived CDR1 and CDR2 are SGHDT and YYEEEE. V lost 0 bases to trimming and J lost 7 bases; unmatched junction nucleotides: 5. CDR3 protein: CASSLVGQGGNEQFF. The CDR3 nucleotides are TGTGCCAGCAGCTTGGTGGGACAGGGTGGGAATGAGCAGTTCTTC.

This clone appeared once. J is TRBJ2-2 and V is TRBV19, with 12 bases aligning to TRBD2. Germline CDR1 and CDR2: LNHDA and SQIVND (reference sequence). The CDR3 sequence is 18 residues long. V lost 7 bases, J lost 0 bases, and 9 bases stayed unmatched. The CDR3 nucleotides read TGTGCCAGTACCCCGACTAGCGGGAGTTTCGCGAACACCGGGGAGCTGTTTTTT. As protein: CASTPTSGSFANTGELFF.

The V call is TRBV20-1, the J call TRBJ2-2, with D hard to call. V was trimmed by 3 bases and J by 4 bases, leaving 9 bases between them. This CDR3 comprises 13 residues. Germline V gene data show CDR1 as DFQATT and CDR2 as SNEGSKA (reference sequence). The CDR3 DNA follows: TGCAGTGCTAGTTACAGCCCCACCGGGGAGCTGTTTTTT. It translates to CSASYSPTGELFF.

The rearrangement uses TRBV29-1 and TRBJ1-1; weak D call: TRBD1 (6 bases). This CDR3 comprises 13 residues. The V gene lost 5 bases and the J gene lost 1 base, with 11 bases spanning the gap. Looked up from germline, CDR1 is SQVTM and CDR2 is ANQGSEA. CDR3 bases: TGCAGCGTTCAGGACAGAAAGAACACTGAAGCTTTCTTT. Translated, it gives CSVQDRKNTEAFF. Filled out from reference TRBV29-1 and TRBJ1-1, the complete variable domain reads SAVISQKPSRDICQRGTSLTIQCQVDSQVTMMFWYRQQPGQSLTLIATANQGSEATYESGFVIDKFPISRPNLTFSTLTVSNMSPEDSSIYLCSVQDRKNTEAFFGQGTRLTVV.

This clone was seen only once. This chain uses TRBV5-6 with TRBJ2-7, with 8 positions matching TRBD1. After removal of 2 bases from V and 3 bases from J, the junction contained 7 bases not matched to a gene. The CDR3 runs to 15 residues. Per the germline V gene, CDR1 is SGHDT and CDR2 is YYEEEE. Here the CDR3 reads CASSLPRGPFYEQYF. The CDR3 DNA reads TGTGCCAGCAGCTTACCCAGGGGGCCTTTCTACGAGCAGTACTTC.

The CDR3, as DNA: TGTGCCAGCAGTTACTGGGGACAGGAGGGAGGTGAAGCTTTCTTT. Amino acids: CASSYWGQEGGEAFF. The V gene is TRBV6-5, the J gene TRBJ1-1; 8 nucleotides agree with TRBD1. Germline lookup yields CDR1 MNHEY and CDR2 SVGAGI. This CDR3 spans 15 amino acids. The trim removed 1 base at V and 7 bases at J, leaving 8 bases unmatched.